These T cell receptor beta chains were read from a single sample in a study of T-cell reconstitution after alpha-beta-depleted transplantation in children. TCRdb used MiXCR to reprocess the PCR reads, holding one entry per CDR3 protein. The sample holds hundreds of thousands of distinct CDR3 sequences, roughly 33% seen once. This material consisted of PBMCs from the stem cell graft donor, taken from the stem cell graft. The receptors stem from a human donor who donated a stem cell graft to a child with aplastic anemia. The CDR3 runs from the conserved cysteine through the conserved F or W. D genes are given only for firm matches. The size entry is marked missing in some rows and otherwise reads once, few, many or a size class.

J gene: TRBJ2-4; D gene: .; clone size: many; CDR3 length: 16; V gene: TRBV6-1; CDR3 DNA: TGTGCCAGCAGTCCCCAGACTGGGGCCGCCTCAAACATTCAGTACTTC; CDR3 protein: CASSPQTGAASNIQYF
J gene: TRBJ2-3; D gene: .; clone size: .; CDR3 length: 15; V gene: TRBV18; CDR3 DNA: TGTGCCAGCTCACCGCCGGGCCCCCTACGTGATACGCAGTATTTT; CDR3 protein: CASSPPGPLRDTQYF
J gene: TRBJ2-6; D gene: .; clone size: .; CDR3 length: 16; V gene: TRBV11-2; CDR3 DNA: TGTGCCAGCAGCATCCATCTGAGCTCTGGGGCCAACGTCCTGACTTTC; CDR3 protein: CASSIHLSSGANVLTF
J gene: TRBJ2-7; D gene: .; clone size: .; CDR3 length: 13; V gene: TRBV5-6; CDR3 DNA: TGTGCCAGCAGTCGACAGAGCCCGTACGAGCAGTACTTC; CDR3 protein: CASSRQSPYEQYF
J gene: TRBJ2-7; D gene: .; clone size: .; CDR3 length: 14; V gene: TRBV27; CDR3 DNA: TGTGCCAGCAGCCCAGGGAGATCATCCTACGAGCAGTACTTC; CDR3 protein: CASSPGRSSYEQYF
J gene: TRBJ1-2; D gene: .; clone size: few; CDR3 length: 14; V gene: TRBV3-1; CDR3 DNA: TGTGCCAGCAGCCAAGATATATTAATTTCGGGCTACACCTTC; CDR3 protein: CASSQDILISGYTF
J gene: TRBJ2-7; D gene: TRBD1; clone size: .; CDR3 length: 15; V gene: TRBV6-5; CDR3 DNA: TGTGCCAGCAGTTACTTTCGGGACAGGGGCAACGAGCAGTACTTC; CDR3 protein: CASSYFRDRGNEQYF
J gene: TRBJ2-5; D gene: TRBD2; clone size: .; CDR3 length: 18; V gene: TRBV5-1; CDR3 DNA: TGCGCCAGCAGCCCGGGACTAGCGGGAGGGAGACCCCAAGAGACCCAGTACTTC; CDR3 protein: CASSPGLAGGRPQETQYF
J gene: TRBJ2-5; D gene: TRBD1; clone size: few; CDR3 length: 16; V gene: TRBV4-3; CDR3 DNA: TGCGCCAGCAGCCAAGATTGGGGACAGTTACAAGAGACCCAGTACTTC; CDR3 protein: CASSQDWGQLQETQYF
J gene: TRBJ1-5; D gene: .; clone size: .; CDR3 length: 16; V gene: TRBV6-1; CDR3 DNA: TGTGCCAGCAGTGAAGCCCCCCCGACCTTAAGGCAGCCCCAGCATTTT; CDR3 protein: CASSEAPPTLRQPQHF
J gene: TRBJ2-1; D gene: .; clone size: few; CDR3 length: 15; V gene: TRBV7-9; CDR3 DNA: TGTGCCAGCAGCTTCATCGGGGGGCAGGGCTATGAGCAGTTCTTC; CDR3 protein: CASSFIGGQGYEQFF
J gene: TRBJ2-2; D gene: TRBD2; clone size: .; CDR3 length: 15; V gene: TRBV7-2; CDR3 DNA: TGTGCCAGCAGCGCGACTAGCGGGAGCACCGGGGAGCTGTTTTTT; CDR3 protein: CASSATSGSTGELFF
J gene: TRBJ2-5; D gene: .; clone size: few; CDR3 length: 16; V gene: TRBV29-1; CDR3 DNA: TGCAGCGTTGAAGATTACCCAGGGGTGACGGTAGAGACCCAGTACTTC; CDR3 protein: CSVEDYPGVTVETQYF
J gene: TRBJ2-7; D gene: .; clone size: .; CDR3 length: 15; V gene: TRBV5-1; CDR3 DNA: TGCGCCAGCAGCCTACGACAGGACTACTCCTACGAGCAGTACTTC; CDR3 protein: CASSLRQDYSYEQYF
J gene: TRBJ2-6; D gene: .; clone size: .; CDR3 length: 18; V gene: TRBV15; CDR3 DNA: TGTGCCACCAGCAGAGACGCACAGGCCCTCTCTGGGGCCAACGTCCTGACTTTC; CDR3 protein: CATSRDAQALSGANVLTF